This T cell receptor beta chain was recovered during a study of T cells in narcolepsy. Study-wide context: Healthy controls were enrolled alongside patients with narcolepsy type 1 or type 2. Study findings and constraints: Autoreactive HCRT-specific and TRIB2-specific clonotypes were marked in same-patient CSF-versus-blood CD4+ comparisons. Healthy controls reportedly lacked the autoreactive clonotypes serially found in patients' blood. No autoreactive T cell clone sequences appeared in some memory CD4+ repertoires.

About this clone itself: The target antigen is unknown.

The CDR3 has 16 residues. V lost 2 bases to trimming and J lost 4 bases; unmatched junction nucleotides: 6. CDR1 and CDR2 (germline): LGHNA, YNFKEQ. Generated by immunoSEQ multiplex PCR, the TCRdb table keeps only in-frame clones and is missing some. The sample comprises roughly 27,000 clones, more than 75% of which are singletons, and 0.95% to 1.3% rests with the top ten. The sequence derives from a human donor with narcolepsy. The chain joins TRBV4-2 to TRBJ2-1, with 9 positions matching TRBD1. Sequencing input: CD45RA- memory CD4+ T cells from PBMCs. This CDR3 is CASSQPPGQGYNEQFF. The CDR3 nucleotides are TGTGCCAGCAGCCAACCTCCGGGACAGGGTTACAATGAGCAGTTCTTC.